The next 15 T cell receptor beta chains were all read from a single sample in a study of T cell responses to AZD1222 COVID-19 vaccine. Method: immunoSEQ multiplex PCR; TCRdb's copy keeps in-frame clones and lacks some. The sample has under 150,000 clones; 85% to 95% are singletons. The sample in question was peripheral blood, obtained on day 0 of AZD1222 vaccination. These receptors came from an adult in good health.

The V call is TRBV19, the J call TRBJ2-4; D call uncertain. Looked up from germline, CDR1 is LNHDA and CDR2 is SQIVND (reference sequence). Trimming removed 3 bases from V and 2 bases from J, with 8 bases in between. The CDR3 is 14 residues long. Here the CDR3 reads CASSILLSKNIQYF. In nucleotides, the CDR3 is TGTGCCAGTAGTATCCTCTTGTCCAAAAACATTCAGTACTTC.

CDR3 residues: CASSTGQGLRGDQPQHF. The CDR3 DNA follows: TGTGCCAGTAGTACGGGACAGGGACTCCGGGGAGATCAGCCCCAGCATTTT. This chain connects TRBV19 to TRBJ1-5; 9 nucleotides line up with TRBD1. The CDR3 length is 17 residues. The junction had 12 bases not matched to a gene; V was cut back by 4 bases and J by 5 bases. Germline CDR1 is LNHDA and CDR2 is SQIVND (reference sequence).

In nucleotides, the CDR3 is TGCAGCGTGCCCTCCAGGGTGAACTATGGCTACACCTTC. Encoded protein: CSVPSRVNYGYTF. This chain links TRBV29-1 with TRBJ1-2; tentative D call: TRBD1 (5 bases). This CDR3 is built from 13 residues. CDR1 is SQVTM, CDR2 ANQGSEA, per germline. The V end lost 6 bases, the J end lost 2 bases, and 13 bases lay between the germline ends.

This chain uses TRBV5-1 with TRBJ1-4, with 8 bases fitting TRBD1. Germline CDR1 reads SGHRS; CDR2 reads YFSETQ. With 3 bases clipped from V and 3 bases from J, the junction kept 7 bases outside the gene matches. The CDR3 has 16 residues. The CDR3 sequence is CASSYFGQGANEKLFF. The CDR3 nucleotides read TGCGCCAGCAGCTACTTCGGACAGGGAGCTAATGAAAAACTGTTTTTT.

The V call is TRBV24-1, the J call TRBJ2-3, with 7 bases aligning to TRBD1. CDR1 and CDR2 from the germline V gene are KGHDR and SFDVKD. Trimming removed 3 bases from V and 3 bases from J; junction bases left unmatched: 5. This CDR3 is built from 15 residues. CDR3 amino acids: CATSDPGTATDTQYF. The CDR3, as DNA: TGTGCCACCAGTGATCCCGGGACAGCTACAGATACGCAGTATTTT.

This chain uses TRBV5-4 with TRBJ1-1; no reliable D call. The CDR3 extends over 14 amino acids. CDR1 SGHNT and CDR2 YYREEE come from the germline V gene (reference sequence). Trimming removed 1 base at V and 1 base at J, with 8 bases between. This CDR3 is CASSLSGQNTEAFF. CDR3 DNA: TGTGCCAGCAGCTTGAGTGGCCAGAACACTGAAGCTTTCTTT.

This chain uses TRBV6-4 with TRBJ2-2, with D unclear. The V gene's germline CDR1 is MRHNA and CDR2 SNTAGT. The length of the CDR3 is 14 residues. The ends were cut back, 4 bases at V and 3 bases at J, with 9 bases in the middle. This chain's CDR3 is CASSGLLHTGELFF. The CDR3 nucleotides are TGTGCCAGCAGTGGGTTACTCCACACCGGGGAGCTGTTTTTT.

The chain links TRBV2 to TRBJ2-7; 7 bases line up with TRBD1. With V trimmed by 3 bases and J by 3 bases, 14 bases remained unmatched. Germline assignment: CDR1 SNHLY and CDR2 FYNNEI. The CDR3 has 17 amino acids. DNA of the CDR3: TGTGCCAGCAGTGACGGGGTCCCCGACAGGGCCATCTACGAGCAGTACTTC. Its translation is CASSDGVPDRAIYEQYF. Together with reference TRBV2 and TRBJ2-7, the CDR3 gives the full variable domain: EPEVTQTPSHQVTQMGQEVILRCVPISNHLYFYWYRQILGQKVEFLVSFYNNEISEKSEIFDDQFSVERPDGSNFTLKIRSTKLEDSAMYFCASSDGVPDRAIYEQYFGPGTRLTVT.

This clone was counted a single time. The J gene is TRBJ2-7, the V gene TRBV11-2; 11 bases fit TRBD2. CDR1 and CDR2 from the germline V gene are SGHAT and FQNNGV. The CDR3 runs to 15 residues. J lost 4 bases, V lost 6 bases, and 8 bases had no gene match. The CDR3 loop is CASRPTSGITYEQYF. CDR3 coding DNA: TGTGCCAGCAGACCGACTAGCGGGATAACATACGAGCAGTACTTC. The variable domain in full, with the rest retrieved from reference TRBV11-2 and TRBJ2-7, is EAGVAQSPRYKIIEKRQSVAFWCNPISGHATLYWYQQILGQGPKLLIQFQNNGVVDDSQLPKDRFSAERLKGVDSTLKIQPAKLEDSAVYLCASRPTSGITYEQYFGPGTRLTVT.

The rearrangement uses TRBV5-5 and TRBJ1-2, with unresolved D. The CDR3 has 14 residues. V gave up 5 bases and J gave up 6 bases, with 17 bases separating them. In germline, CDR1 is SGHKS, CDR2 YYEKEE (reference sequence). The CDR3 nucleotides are TGTGCCAGCAGTCTCAGAGGGTTGAGGGATGGCTACACCTTC. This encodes CASSLRGLRDGYTF.

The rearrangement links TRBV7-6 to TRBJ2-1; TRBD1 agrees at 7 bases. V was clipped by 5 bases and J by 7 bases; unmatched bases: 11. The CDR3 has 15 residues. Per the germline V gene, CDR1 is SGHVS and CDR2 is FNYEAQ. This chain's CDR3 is CASSPPGTELNEQFF. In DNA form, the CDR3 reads TGTGCCAGCAGCCCCCCCGGGACAGAGCTTAATGAGCAGTTCTTC.

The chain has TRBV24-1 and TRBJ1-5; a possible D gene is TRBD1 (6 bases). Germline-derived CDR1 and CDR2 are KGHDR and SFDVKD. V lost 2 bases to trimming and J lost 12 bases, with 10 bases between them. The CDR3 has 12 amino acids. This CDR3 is CATSDSGGSQHF. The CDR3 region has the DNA TGTGCCACCAGTGATTCCGGGGGCAGCCAGCATTTT.

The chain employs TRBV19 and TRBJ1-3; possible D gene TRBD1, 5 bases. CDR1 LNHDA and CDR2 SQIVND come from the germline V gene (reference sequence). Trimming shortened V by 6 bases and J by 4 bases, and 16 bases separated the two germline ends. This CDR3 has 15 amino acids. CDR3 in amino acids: CASSLTGEAGNTIYF. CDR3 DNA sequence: TGTGCCAGTAGCCTCACGGGGGAAGCCGGAAACACCATATATTTT.

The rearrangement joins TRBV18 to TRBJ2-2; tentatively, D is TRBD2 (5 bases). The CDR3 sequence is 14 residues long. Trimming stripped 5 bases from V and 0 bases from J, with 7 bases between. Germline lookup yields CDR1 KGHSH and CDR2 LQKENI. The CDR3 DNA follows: TGTGCCAGCTCATCCGGGACGAACACCGGGGAGCTGTTTTTT. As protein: CASSSGTNTGELFF.

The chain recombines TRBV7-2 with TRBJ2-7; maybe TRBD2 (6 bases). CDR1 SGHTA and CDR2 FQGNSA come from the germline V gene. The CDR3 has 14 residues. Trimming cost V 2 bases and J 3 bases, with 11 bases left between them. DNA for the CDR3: TGTGCCAGCAGCTTAACCGCCGGGAGCTACGAGCAGTACTTC. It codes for CASSLTAGSYEQYF.